Listed below are T cell receptor beta chains from one sample, sequenced in a study of T cell responses to AZD1222 COVID-19 vaccine. The method was immunoSEQ multiplex PCR; TCRdb's version includes in-frame clones alone and lacks a portion of them. The data show about 140,000 clones, roughly 90% seen once. The source was peripheral blood, collected on day 0 of AZD1222 vaccination. These receptors all come from an adult in good health. CDR3s include the opening cysteine and the closing phenylalanine or tryptophan. A D gene is named only where the DNA matches it firmly. Size is stated for part of the rows, as once, few or many counts, or as a class when the clone is expanded.

d_gene: .; j_gene: TRBJ1-1; len: 13; abundance: .; v_gene: TRBV9; CDR3aa: CASSASANTEAFF; CDR3nt: TGTGCCAGCAGCGCCTCAGCGAACACTGAAGCTTTCTTT
d_gene: .; j_gene: TRBJ2-1; len: 12; abundance: .; v_gene: TRBV5-6; CDR3aa: CASSFQHNEQFF; CDR3nt: TGTGCCAGCAGCTTCCAGCACAATGAGCAGTTCTTC
d_gene: TRBD1; j_gene: TRBJ1-2; len: 13; abundance: .; v_gene: TRBV10-3; CDR3aa: CAIRIDRGYGYTF; CDR3nt: TGTGCCATCAGGATTGACAGGGGCTATGGCTACACCTTC
d_gene: TRBD1; j_gene: TRBJ1-1; len: 18; abundance: .; v_gene: TRBV19; CDR3aa: CASSIGVWTDRRNTEAFF; CDR3nt: TGTGCCAGTAGTATAGGCGTGTGGACGGACAGGCGTAACACTGAAGCTTTCTTT
d_gene: .; j_gene: TRBJ1-1; len: 13; abundance: .; v_gene: TRBV6-2/TRBV6-3; CDR3aa: CASSYWGGTEAFF; CDR3nt: TGTGCCAGCAGTTATTGGGGCGGGACTGAAGCTTTCTTT
d_gene: .; j_gene: TRBJ2-7; len: 14; abundance: .; v_gene: TRBV7-9; CDR3aa: CASSSPNTLYEQYF; CDR3nt: TGTGCCAGCAGCTCGCCAAACACCCTCTACGAGCAGTACTTC
d_gene: TRBD2; j_gene: TRBJ2-7; len: 15; abundance: .; v_gene: TRBV9; CDR3aa: CASSSGGLASYEQYF; CDR3nt: TGTGCCAGCAGCTCGGGGGGGCTAGCGTCGTACGAGCAGTACTTC
d_gene: TRBD2; j_gene: TRBJ2-1; len: 16; abundance: .; v_gene: TRBV6-5; CDR3aa: CASSSLVAGGYNEQFF; CDR3nt: TGTGCCAGCAGTTCCCTCGTAGCGGGAGGATACAATGAGCAGTTCTTC
d_gene: TRBD1; j_gene: TRBJ2-1; len: 16; abundance: .; v_gene: TRBV6-1; CDR3aa: CASSERLGRGLGEQFF; CDR3nt: TGTGCCAGCAGTGAGAGGTTGGGCAGGGGGCTGGGTGAGCAGTTCTTC
d_gene: TRBD1; j_gene: TRBJ2-7; len: 14; abundance: .; v_gene: TRBV10-2; CDR3aa: CASSEGAISYEQYF; CDR3nt: TGCGCCAGCAGCGAGGGGGCTATCTCCTACGAGCAGTACTTC
d_gene: .; j_gene: TRBJ1-2; len: 11; abundance: once; v_gene: TRBV7-2; CDR3aa: CASSLWIGYTF; CDR3nt: TGTGCCAGCAGCTTGTGGATCGGCTACACCTTC
d_gene: .; j_gene: TRBJ2-5; len: 13; abundance: once; v_gene: TRBV29-1; CDR3aa: CSVRVQVQETQYF; CDR3nt: TGCAGCGTACGTGTCCAGGTTCAAGAGACCCAGTACTTC
d_gene: .; j_gene: TRBJ2-2; len: 14; abundance: .; v_gene: TRBV7-3; CDR3aa: CASSLLLNTGELFF; CDR3nt: TGTGCCAGCAGCTTACTTCTTAACACCGGGGAGCTGTTTTTT
d_gene: .; j_gene: TRBJ2-7; len: 13; abundance: few; v_gene: TRBV11-2; CDR3aa: CASSRDRGYEQYF; CDR3nt: TGTGCCAGCAGCCGCGACCGGGGCTACGAGCAGTACTTC
d_gene: .; j_gene: TRBJ2-1; len: 17; abundance: .; v_gene: TRBV5-1; CDR3aa: CASSLGPLTGSYNEQFF; CDR3nt: TGCGCCAGCAGCTTGGGTCCGCTAACGGGCTCCTACAATGAGCAGTTCTTC
d_gene: .; j_gene: TRBJ2-7; len: 13; abundance: .; v_gene: TRBV27; CDR3aa: CASKVPGPYEQYF; CDR3nt: TGTGCCAGCAAGGTTCCGGGACCCTACGAGCAGTACTTC
d_gene: .; j_gene: TRBJ1-2; len: 14; abundance: .; v_gene: TRBV29-1; CDR3aa: CSVPRSASNYGYTF; CDR3nt: TGCAGCGTTCCTAGGTCGGCCTCTAACTATGGCTACACCTTC
d_gene: TRBD1; j_gene: TRBJ2-3; len: 13; abundance: few; v_gene: TRBV2; CDR3aa: CASARGQEDTQYF; CDR3nt: TGTGCCAGCGCCAGGGGGCAAGAAGATACGCAGTATTTT
d_gene: .; j_gene: TRBJ1-3; len: 13; abundance: .; v_gene: TRBV7-8; CDR3aa: CASSFSGGNTIYF; CDR3nt: TGTGCCAGCAGCTTCTCTGGTGGAAACACCATATATTTT
d_gene: TRBD1; j_gene: TRBJ2-5; len: 13; abundance: .; v_gene: TRBV30; CDR3aa: CAWTQGAQETQYF; CDR3nt: TGTGCCTGGACGCAGGGGGCCCAAGAGACCCAGTACTTC
d_gene: TRBD2; j_gene: TRBJ2-1; len: 18; abundance: .; v_gene: TRBV7-2; CDR3aa: CASSLAGGPGRTYNEQFF; CDR3nt: TGTGCCAGCAGCTTAGCGGGAGGGCCGGGGAGGACCTACAATGAGCAGTTCTTC
d_gene: .; j_gene: TRBJ1-6; len: 14; abundance: .; v_gene: TRBV19; CDR3aa: CASSISSYNSPLHF; CDR3nt: TGTGCCAGTAGTATCAGCTCCTATAATTCACCCCTCCACTTT